The sequence of this T cell receptor beta chain was determined in a study of blood T cells in healthy people across ages (dated by TCRdb to 2014 to 2015). Looking at the study overall: In model experiments, template switching captured roughly one uniquely barcoded TCR beta cDNA molecule for every two T cells. Using deep sequencing normalized with unique cDNA molecular identifiers, the study measured how TCR beta repertoire diversity changes with age. Donors were grouped into four age groups: young (average 16 years), middle-aged (around 39), aged (roughly 67) and long-lived (around 82). Donors of different ages were randomly distributed across sequencing lanes to avoid experimental bias. Two additional independent replicas of 1 million unique cDNA reads from the same blood draw were analyzed for two donors (one aged 18 to 30 and one aged 80 or older). Study-wide findings and limitations: As age increased, observed TCR beta diversity per million T cells dropped in a roughly linear way, and a significant reduction was already evident by age about 40. Because profiling used bulk unsorted PBMCs, naive and antigen-experienced compartments could not be compared conclusively. Compared with the aged group, more naive CD4+ T cells, fewer expanded clones and increased TCR diversity were shown by the long-lived group, suggesting age selection. A strong correlation was found between observed TCR beta diversity and the percentage of naive T cells measured by flow cytometry. Estimates of total diversity from one million sequenced T cells were regarded as lower bounds and underestimates. Donor CMV infection status was unknown, potentially confounding age-related changes in expanded clonotypes.

The donors were under 40 Caucasian individuals from Russia, aged roughly 6 to 90 years, who were systemically healthy. Around 10 milliliters of peripheral blood were collected from each donor into EDTA-treated Vacutainer tubes. Ficoll-Paque density-gradient centrifugation was used to isolate PBMCs, with at least 6.5 million obtained per sample. Total RNA, at least 6 micrograms per sample, was extracted from PBMCs with Trizol reagent. The percentages of naive CD45RAhigh/CD27high T cells were determined by flow cytometry on a PBMC aliquot from every donor. Concerning this clonotype itself: Which antigen it targets is not known. There are no base qualities to consult, and no much larger clone falls within one base.

Receptor libraries were prepared by 5' RACE. Sequencing took place on an Illumina HiSeq 2500. A second PCR of roughly 7 to 12 cycles was run with a J-beta primer mix and a sample-barcoded 5' primer. Each TCR beta cDNA molecule received a unique molecular identifier from a template-switch 5' adaptor carrying 12 random nucleotides. At least 2.5 million CDR3-containing paired-end reads were obtained from each sample. The Mint cDNA synthesis kit, primed by a TRBC-specific oligonucleotide, was used to synthesize first-strand cDNA from all RNA. All cDNA was treated with uracil-DNA glycosylase and then went through a first 18-cycle PCR with the universal primers M1SS and BC2_uni_R. The authors' pipeline ran thus. For normalization, 1 million high-quality reads, each with a distinct molecular identifier, were randomly selected from each sample. Reads sharing molecular identifiers were discarded rather than binned into consensus sequences. MiTCR, with a Q25 quality threshold and the strictest error-elimination algorithm, was used for CDR3 identification, clonotype clustering and error correction. A nonparametric unseen species model with Euler transformation was used to estimate a lower bound on total TCR beta diversity. Starting from the raw public reads, TCRdb applied fastp trimming at Q25, assembled clones with MiXCR and retained in-frame beta chains. Entries are consolidated by CDR3 protein sequence, retaining the most common genes and DNA. TCRdb, rather than the study authors, made the V and J calls. Present in this sample are roughly 800,000 distinct CDR3 sequences, roughly 60% of which were seen just once. The ten biggest clones cover about 20% of the sample.

Including the terminal cysteine and phenylalanine, the CDR3 comprises 13 residues. Only the CDR3 region is kept as DNA, spanning 39 bases read in frame from base 1. Via the germline V gene, CDR1 is SQVTM and CDR2 ANQGSEA. The junction carries 13 bases between V and J, which are trimmed by 7 bases and 2 bases respectively. Rearrangement joined TRBV29-1 to TRBJ2-3; TRBD1 could be the D gene, as 6 bases match. The sample taken for sequencing was blood. The source is a man aged 30 to 39 in good health. The DNA sequence is TGCAGCGCTAGACAGGCACACACAGATACGCAGTATTTT. Its protein is CSARQAHTDTQYF.